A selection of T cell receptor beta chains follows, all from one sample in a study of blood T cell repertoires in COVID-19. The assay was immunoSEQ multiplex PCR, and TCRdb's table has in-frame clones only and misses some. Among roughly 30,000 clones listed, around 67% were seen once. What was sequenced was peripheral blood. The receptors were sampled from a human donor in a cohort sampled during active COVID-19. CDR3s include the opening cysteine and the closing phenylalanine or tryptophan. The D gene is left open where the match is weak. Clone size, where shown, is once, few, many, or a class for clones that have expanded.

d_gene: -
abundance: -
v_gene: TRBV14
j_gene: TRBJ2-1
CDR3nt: TGTGCCAGCAGCCAACTAGAGGGCAGCTACAATGAGCAGTTCTTC
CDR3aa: CASSQLEGSYNEQFF

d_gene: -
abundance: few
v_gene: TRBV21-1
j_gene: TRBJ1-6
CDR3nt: TGTGCCAGCGATCACCTCCAGGGGCGCCACTTT
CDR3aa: CASDHLQGRHF

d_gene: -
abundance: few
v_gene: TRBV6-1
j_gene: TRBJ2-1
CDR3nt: TGTGCCAGCAGTGAGGGTGTAATTTCGGGAGCCATCTACAATGAGCAGTTCTTC
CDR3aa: CASSEGVISGAIYNEQFF

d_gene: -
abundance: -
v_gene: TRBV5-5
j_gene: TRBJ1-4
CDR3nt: TGTGCCAGCAGCAGACTGACAGTGGGGTTCGAAAAACTGTTTTTT
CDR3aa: CASSRLTVGFEKLFF

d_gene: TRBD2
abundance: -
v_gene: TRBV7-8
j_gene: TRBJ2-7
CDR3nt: TGTGCCAGCAGCTTAGCACGGACTAGCGGGAGGGACGAGCAGTACTTC
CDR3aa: CASSLARTSGRDEQYF

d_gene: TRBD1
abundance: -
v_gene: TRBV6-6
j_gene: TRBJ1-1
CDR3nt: TGTGCCAGCAGTTACTCCCCTACAGGGGGCAACACTGAAGCTTTCTTT
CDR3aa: CASSYSPTGGNTEAFF

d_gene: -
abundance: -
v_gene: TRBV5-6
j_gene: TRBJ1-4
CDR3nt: TGTGCCAGCAGCGGGGGGGCAGCAGCAACTAATGAAAAACTGTTTTTT
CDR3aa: CASSGGAAATNEKLFF

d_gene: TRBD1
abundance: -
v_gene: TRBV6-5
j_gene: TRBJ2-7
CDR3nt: TGTGCCAGCAGTATACAGGGGACCGAGCAGTACTTC
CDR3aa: CASSIQGTEQYF

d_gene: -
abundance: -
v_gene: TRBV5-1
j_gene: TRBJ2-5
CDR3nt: TGCGCCAGCAGTACCGGGTCAAGAAGGGAGACCCAGTACTTC
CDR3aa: CASSTGSRRETQYF

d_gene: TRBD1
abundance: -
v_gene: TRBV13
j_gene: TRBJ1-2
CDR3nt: TGTGCCAGCAGCTTCGAAACCACACCCTTCGGGACAGGGGAGGGCTATGGCTACACCTTC
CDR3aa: CASSFETTPFGTGEGYGYTF

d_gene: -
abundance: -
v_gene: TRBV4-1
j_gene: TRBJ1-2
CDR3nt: TGCGCCAGCAGCCAAGAAGCGGGGTTACTAAATGGCTACACCTTC
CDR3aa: CASSQEAGLLNGYTF

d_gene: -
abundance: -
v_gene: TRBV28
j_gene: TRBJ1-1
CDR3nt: TGTGCCAGCAGCACACGGGGGTTCAGAGCTTTCTTT
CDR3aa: CASSTRGFRAFF

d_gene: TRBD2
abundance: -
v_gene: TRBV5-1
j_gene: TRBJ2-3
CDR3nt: TGCGCCAGCAGCTCCCCGGGCAGGGAGCGACTAGCGGGGGGCACAGATACGCAGTATTTT
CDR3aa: CASSSPGRERLAGGTDTQYF

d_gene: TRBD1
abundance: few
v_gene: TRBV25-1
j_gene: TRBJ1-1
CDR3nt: TGTGCCAGCAGTGAGGGACAGGGGGCGACTGAAGCTTTCTTT
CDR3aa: CASSEGQGATEAFF

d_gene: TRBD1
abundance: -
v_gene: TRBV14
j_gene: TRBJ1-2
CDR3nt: TGTGCCAGCAGCCAAGCCCGGGACAGGGGGATCTATGGCTACACCTTC
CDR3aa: CASSQARDRGIYGYTF

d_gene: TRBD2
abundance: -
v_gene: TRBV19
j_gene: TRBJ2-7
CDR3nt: TGTGCCAGTAGTATTAGCGGGAGAAGCGACGAGCAGTACTTC
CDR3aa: CASSISGRSDEQYF

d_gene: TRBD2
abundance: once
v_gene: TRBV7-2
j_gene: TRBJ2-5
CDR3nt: TGTGCCAGCAGCTTGGGAGGGACTAGCGACGAGACCCAGTACTTC
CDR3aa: CASSLGGTSDETQYF

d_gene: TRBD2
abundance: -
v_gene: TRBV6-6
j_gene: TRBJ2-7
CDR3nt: TGTGCCGTCTTAAAATCGGGGGGGCAACCCTACGAGCAGTACTTC
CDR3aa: CAVLKSGGQPYEQYF

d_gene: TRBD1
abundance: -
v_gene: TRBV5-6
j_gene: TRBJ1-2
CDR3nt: TGTGCCAGCAGCGCAGACCGGGGACAGACCGGTTATGGCTACACCTTC
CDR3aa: CASSADRGQTGYGYTF

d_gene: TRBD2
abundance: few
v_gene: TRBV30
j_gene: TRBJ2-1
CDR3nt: TGTGCCTGGGGAAATAGCGGGCGGTACAATGAGCAGTTCTTC
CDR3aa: CAWGNSGRYNEQFF

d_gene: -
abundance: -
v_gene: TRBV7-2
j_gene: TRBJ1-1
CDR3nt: TGTGCCAGCAGCTTAGAGATCGAGGCTGAAGCTTTCTTT
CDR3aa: CASSLEIEAEAFF

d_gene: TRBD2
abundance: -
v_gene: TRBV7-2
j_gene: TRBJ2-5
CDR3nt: TGTGCCAGCAGCTTAGGGGGGGGATCCCAAGAGACCCAGTACTTC
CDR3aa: CASSLGGGSQETQYF

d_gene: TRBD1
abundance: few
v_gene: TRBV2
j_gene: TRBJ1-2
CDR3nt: TGTGCCAGCAGCAGACCAGGGGGCCAAGGCTACACCTTC
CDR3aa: CASSRPGGQGYTF

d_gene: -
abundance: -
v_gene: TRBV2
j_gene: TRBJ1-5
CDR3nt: TGTGCCAGCAGGGAGACAGGAGGACAGCCCCAGCATTTT
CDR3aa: CASRETGGQPQHF

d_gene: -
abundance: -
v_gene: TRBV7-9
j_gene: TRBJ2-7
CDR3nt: TGTGCCAGCAGCCGTAGCGGCTACGAGCAGTACTTC
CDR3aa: CASSRSGYEQYF

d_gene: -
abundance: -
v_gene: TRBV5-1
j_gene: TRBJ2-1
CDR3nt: TGCGCCAGCAAAGGTAAACGGGGATCCTACAATGAGCAGTTCTTC
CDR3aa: CASKGKRGSYNEQFF

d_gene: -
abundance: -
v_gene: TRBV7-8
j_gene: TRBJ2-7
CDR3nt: TGTGCCAGCAGCCCAGGGGCGAGCTCCTACGAGCAGTACTTC
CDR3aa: CASSPGASSYEQYF

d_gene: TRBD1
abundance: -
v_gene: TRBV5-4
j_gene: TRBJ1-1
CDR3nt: TGTGCCAGCAGCTTCTTCTTCAGGGGGACTGAAGCTTTCTTT
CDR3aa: CASSFFFRGTEAFF

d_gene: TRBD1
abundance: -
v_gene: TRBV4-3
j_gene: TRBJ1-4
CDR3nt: TGCGCCAGCAGCCAAGATCCCCAGGGGGCTAATGAAAAACTGTTTTTT
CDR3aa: CASSQDPQGANEKLFF

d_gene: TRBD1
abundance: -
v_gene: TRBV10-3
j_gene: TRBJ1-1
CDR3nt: TGTGCCATCAGTGACGGACAGGGGGTCACTGAAGCTTTCTTT
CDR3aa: CAISDGQGVTEAFF

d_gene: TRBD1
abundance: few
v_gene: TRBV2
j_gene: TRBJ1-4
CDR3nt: TGTGCCAGCAGTGGGACAGGGTTTTTTTCAACTAATGAAAAACTGTTTTTT
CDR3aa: CASSGTGFFSTNEKLFF

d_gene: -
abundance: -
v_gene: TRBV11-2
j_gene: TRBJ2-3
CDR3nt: TGTGCCAGCAGCCCCGGGACGGGAGTCACAGATACGCAGTATTTT
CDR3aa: CASSPGTGVTDTQYF

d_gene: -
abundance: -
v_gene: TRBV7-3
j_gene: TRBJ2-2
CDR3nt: TGTGCCAGCAGCCGGACAGCCGACACCGGGGAGCTGTTTTTT
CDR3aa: CASSRTADTGELFF

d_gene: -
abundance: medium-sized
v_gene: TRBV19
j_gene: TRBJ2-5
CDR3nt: TGTGCCAGTACCGACTTCGGGGCGGGGACGGAGACCCAGTACTTC
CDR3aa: CASTDFGAGTETQYF

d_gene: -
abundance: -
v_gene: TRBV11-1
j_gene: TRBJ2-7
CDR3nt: TGTGCCAGCAGCTTAGGTCAGGGGGGAGCCTACGAGCAGTACTTC
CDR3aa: CASSLGQGGAYEQYF

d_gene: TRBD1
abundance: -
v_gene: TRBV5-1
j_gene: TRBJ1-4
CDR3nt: TGCGCCAGCAGGGTTGGGACAGCAACTAATGAAAAACTGTTTTTT
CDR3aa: CASRVGTATNEKLFF

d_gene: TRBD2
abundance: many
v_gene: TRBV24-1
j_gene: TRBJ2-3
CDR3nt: TGTGCCACCAGTGATACGGGGGGGGCGGTCACAGATACGCAGTATTTT
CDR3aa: CATSDTGGAVTDTQYF

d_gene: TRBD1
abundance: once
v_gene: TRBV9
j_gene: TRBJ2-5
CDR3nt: TGTGCCAGCAGCGTAGATTCAGGGGGCGGTGAGACCCAGTACTTC
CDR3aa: CASSVDSGGGETQYF

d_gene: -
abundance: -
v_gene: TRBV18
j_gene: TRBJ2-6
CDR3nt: TGTGCCAGCTCATCCCAATTCTCTGGGGCCAACGTCCTGACTTTC
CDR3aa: CASSSQFSGANVLTF

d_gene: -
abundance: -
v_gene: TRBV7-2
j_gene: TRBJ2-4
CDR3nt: TGTGCCAGCAAACTCAATACAGGGCTTTGGAACATTCAGTACTTC
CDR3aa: CASKLNTGLWNIQYF

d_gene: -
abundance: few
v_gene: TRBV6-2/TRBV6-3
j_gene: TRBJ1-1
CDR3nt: TGTGCCAGCAGTACCCCGAGGGGGGGAAAAATGAACACTGAAGCTTTCTTT
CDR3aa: CASSTPRGGKMNTEAFF

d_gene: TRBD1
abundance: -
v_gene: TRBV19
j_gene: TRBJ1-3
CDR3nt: TGTGCCAGTAGGGTGACAGGGAGCTCTGGAAACACCATATATTTT
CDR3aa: CASRVTGSSGNTIYF

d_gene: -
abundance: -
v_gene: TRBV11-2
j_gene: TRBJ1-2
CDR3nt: TGTGCCAGCAGCTTAGGGCCCATGTCCACCTTC
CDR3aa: CASSLGPMSTF

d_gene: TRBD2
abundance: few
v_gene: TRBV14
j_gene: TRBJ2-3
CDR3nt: TGTGCCAGCAGCCTCCTACCGACTAGCAGGACAGATACGCAGTATTTT
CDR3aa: CASSLLPTSRTDTQYF

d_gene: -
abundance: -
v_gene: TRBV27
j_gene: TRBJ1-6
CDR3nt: TGTGCCAGCAGTGAATACAGGGTACGGATGAGGTCACCCCTCCACTTT
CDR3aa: CASSEYRVRMRSPLHF

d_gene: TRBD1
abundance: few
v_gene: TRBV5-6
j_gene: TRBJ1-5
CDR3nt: TGTGCCAGCAGCCGGACAGGACCCAATCAGCCCCAGCATTTT
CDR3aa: CASSRTGPNQPQHF

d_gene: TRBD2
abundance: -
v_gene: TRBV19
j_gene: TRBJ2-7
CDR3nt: TGTGCCAGTTTAGAGGGGAAGGGTATTATAGCGGGAGAGAGTAAGGACGAGCAGTACTTC
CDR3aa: CASLEGKGIIAGESKDEQYF

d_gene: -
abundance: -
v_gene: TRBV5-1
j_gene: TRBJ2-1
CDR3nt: TGCGCCAGCAGCTTTTCGACACGGGGCTACAATGAGCAGTTCTTC
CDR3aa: CASSFSTRGYNEQFF

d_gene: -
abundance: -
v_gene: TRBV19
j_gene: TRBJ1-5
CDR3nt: TGTGCCAGTAGTCCCAGGGCCTTATATAGCAATCAGCCCCAGCATTTT
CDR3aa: CASSPRALYSNQPQHF

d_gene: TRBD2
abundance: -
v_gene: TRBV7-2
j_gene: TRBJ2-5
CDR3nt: TGTGCCAGCAGCCAAACGACTAGCGGGGGCCAGGAGACCCAGTACTTC
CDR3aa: CASSQTTSGGQETQYF